This paragraph reports one T cell receptor (beta chain). With 60 Vbeta and 13 Jbeta primers, the PCR was carried out. The protocol was immunoSEQ multiplex PCR, while the TCRdb copy is restricted to in-frame clones and leaves out a portion. The sample data list about 140,000 clones. The sample is drawn from a study of cytomegalovirus exposure and HLA in healthy donors. Germline V gene sequence: CDR1 KGHSH, CDR2 LQKENI. This CDR3 spans 18 amino acids. The junction had 11 bases not matched to a gene; V was cut back by 3 bases and J by 0 bases. This clonotype was obtained from a male donor in good health and CMV-seronegative. The chain carries TRBV18 and TRBJ1-3, with 7 bases that match TRBD1. The source material was PBMCs. CDR3 residues: CASSPIGQDGISGNTIYF. As DNA, the CDR3 is TGTGCCAGCTCACCCATTGGACAGGATGGGATCTCTGGAAACACCATATATTTT.